These 22 T cell receptor beta chains originate from one sample sequenced in a study of shared clonotypes between healthy human individuals. Only in-frame clones appear in the TCRdb table, and some are missing; sequencing was by immunoSEQ multiplex PCR. This table holds over 1.4 million clones, approximately 97% found once. Material for sequencing was naive CD4+ T cells sorted from blood. Subset specified: CD45RA+ positively selected. The receptor set was obtained from a man aged 30 to 45 in good health.

This chain connects TRBV5-6 to TRBJ1-2, with a tentative D call TRBD1 (5 bases). Germline lookup yields CDR1 SGHDT and CDR2 YYEEEE. The V end was cut by 4 bases, the J end by 8 bases, with 15 bases between. The CDR3 has 13 residues. The CDR3 coding sequence is TGTGCCAGCAGCCCCGGAGGAGGGGACGGCTACACCTTC. It encodes CASSPGGGDGYTF.

V gene TRBV10-3 combines with J gene TRBJ1-1; D is perhaps TRBD1 (5 bases). The CDR3 is 15 residues long. CDR1 and CDR2 (germline): ENHRY, SYGVKD. V was shortened by 2 bases and J by 6 bases, with 16 bases between the two germline ends. This CDR3 reads CAISEIRVLGAEAFF. The CDR3 DNA reads TGTGCCATCAGTGAGATCAGGGTATTGGGCGCTGAAGCTTTCTTT.

The chain's CDR3 is CASSFGKIAKNIQYF. CDR3 in DNA: TGTGCCAGCAGTTTCGGGAAGATAGCCAAAAACATTCAGTACTTC. This chain connects TRBV28 to TRBJ2-4; TRBD2 is a possible D gene (5 bases). Trimming took 3 bases from V and 0 from J, leaving 9 bases between them. This CDR3 has 15 residues. Germline values: CDR1 MDHEN, CDR2 SYDVKM.

The chain has TRBV7-2 and TRBJ2-1; tentatively, D is TRBD2 (5 bases). From germline, CDR1 is SGHTA and CDR2 FQGNSA. Trimming removed 3 bases from V and 0 bases from J, with 12 bases in between. The CDR3 consists of 16 residues. CDR3 DNA sequence: TGTGCCAGCAGCTTTGCCTGGGAGAGCTCCTACAATGAGCAGTTCTTC. Protein sequence: CASSFAWESSYNEQFF.

This chain uses TRBV10-2 with TRBJ1-1; D is ambiguous. V was shortened by 2 bases and J by 11 bases, with 12 bases between the two germline ends. The CDR3 covers 12 residues. Germline V gives CDR1 WSHSY, CDR2 SAAADI. The CDR3 sequence is CASSEMGNSAFF. The CDR3 DNA reads as TGCGCCAGCAGTGAGATGGGTAATTCGGCTTTCTTT.

The chain links TRBV10-3 to TRBJ2-1; weak D call: TRBD2 (6 bases). V was shortened by 11 bases and J by 3 bases, with 8 bases between the two germline ends. Germline V gene data show CDR1 as ENHRY and CDR2 as SYGVKD. CDR3 length: 11 amino acids. The CDR3 region is CAGGFYNEQFF. Here the CDR3 DNA reads TGTGCCGGGGGGTTCTACAATGAGCAGTTCTTC.

This clone was found once. V usage is TRBV7-2 and J usage is TRBJ2-1; the match to TRBD2 covers 7 bases. Trimming removed 4 bases from V and 5 bases from J; junction bases left unmatched: 8. This CDR3 comprises 15 residues. Looked up from germline, CDR1 is SGHTA and CDR2 is FQGNSA. In nucleotides, the CDR3 is TGTGCCAGCAGCTCTATTTTCGGGACTAACAATGAGCAGTTCTTC. This encodes CASSSIFGTNNEQFF.

This clone came up once. The rearrangement joins TRBV11-2 to TRBJ2-7; 15 nucleotides agree with TRBD2. Germline V gives CDR1 SGHAT, CDR2 FQNNGV. CDR3 length: 15 residues. Trimming removed 4 bases from V and 3 bases from J; junction bases left unmatched: 1. Here the CDR3 reads CASSSGLAGGYEQYF. Written as DNA, the CDR3 is TGTGCCAGCAGCTCGGGACTAGCGGGAGGCTACGAGCAGTACTTC.

Turning to this clone: This specimen includes other DNA sequences encoding the same CDR3. V usage is TRBV2 and J usage is TRBJ2-2, with D possibly TRBD1 on 6 matching bases. CDR1 and CDR2 (germline): SNHLY, FYNNEI. The V and J ends lost 5 bases and 5 bases respectively, with 9 bases between them. The CDR3 totals 13 residues. The CDR3: CASSPRGTGELFF. The CDR3 DNA is TGTGCCAGCAGTCCCAGGGGTACCGGGGAGCTGTTTTTT.

The sample holds one count of this clone. The CDR3 protein is CASSLSPYRDTQYF. CDR3 nucleotide sequence: TGTGCCAGCAGCCTAAGCCCATACCGTGATACGCAGTATTTT. This chain links TRBV7-9 with TRBJ2-3; D uncertain. Per germline, CDR1 SEHNR and CDR2 FQNEAQ (reference sequence). The length of the CDR3 is 14 residues. V shed 5 bases and J shed 6 bases, with 15 bases lying between them.

This chain connects TRBV2 to TRBJ2-1, with D maybe TRBD2 (5 bases). The CDR3 is 16 amino acids. Germline V lookup: CDR1 SNHLY, CDR2 FYNNEI. The germline V and J ends were trimmed by 1 base and 2 bases, with 12 bases remaining between them. DNA of the CDR3: TGTGCCAGCAGTGAAGATACGGGATGGGCCTACAATGAGCAGTTCTTC. Amino acid sequence: CASSEDTGWAYNEQFF.

This clone was detected only a few times. J is TRBJ2-1 and V is TRBV28; 9 bases fit TRBD1. This CDR3 contains 15 residues. The germline gives CDR1 MDHEN, CDR2 SYDVKM. Trimming cost V 3 bases and J 3 bases; bases outside gene matches: 3. The CDR3 DNA follows: TGTGCCAGCAGTTTGGGGACAGGGAACTACAATGAGCAGTTCTTC. Encoded protein: CASSLGTGNYNEQFF.

This chain uses TRBV19 with TRBJ2-2, with unresolved D. This CDR3 region has 14 residues. Trimming took 4 bases from V and 5 from J, leaving 11 bases between them. CDR1 and CDR2 from the germline V gene are LNHDA and SQIVND (reference sequence). CDR3 coding DNA: TGTGCCAGTAGTAGCCTTGGTCGGACCGGGGAGCTGTTTTTT. This encodes CASSSLGRTGELFF.

The rearrangement joins TRBV7-9 to TRBJ2-7; possibly TRBD1 for D (5 bases). The CDR3 has 16 amino acids. Germline CDR1 SEHNR, CDR2 FQNEAQ (reference sequence). The germline V and J ends were trimmed by 5 bases and 3 bases, with 20 bases remaining between them. The CDR3 reads CASSRVEDTRVYEQYF. The CDR3 DNA sequence: TGTGCCAGCAGCCGCGTCGAGGACACAAGGGTCTACGAGCAGTACTTC.

The chain carries TRBV29-1 and TRBJ2-4, with 12 bases aligning to TRBD1. This CDR3 spans 14 amino acids. Germline values: CDR1 SQVTM, CDR2 ANQGSEA. The trim removed 4 bases at V and 6 bases at J, leaving 4 bases unmatched. Here the CDR3 DNA reads TGCAGCGTTGCCGGGACAGGGGGCCCAAACATTCAGTACTTC. Its translation is CSVAGTGGPNIQYF.

This rearrangement joins TRBV5-5 to TRBJ2-2; 9 nucleotides agree with TRBD1. From germline, CDR1 is SGHKS and CDR2 YYEKEE (reference sequence). This CDR3 spans 14 amino acids. V shed 4 bases and J 6 bases; nucleotides not matched to a gene: 4. The CDR3: CASSKGQGSGELFF. The CDR3 DNA sequence: TGTGCCAGCAGCAAAGGACAGGGGTCCGGGGAGCTGTTTTTT.

Notes on this clone: Other DNA sequences within the sample encode an identical CDR3. The chain carries TRBV7-2 and TRBJ2-7, with a weak D call TRBD1 (6 bases). Germline lookup yields CDR1 SGHTA and CDR2 FQGNSA. The CDR3 extends over 14 amino acids. V shed 1 base and J shed 2 bases, with 9 bases lying between them. Here the CDR3 reads CASSLVGQTYEQYF. The CDR3, as DNA: TGTGCCAGCAGCTTAGTAGGACAGACCTACGAGCAGTACTTC.

CDR3: CASSSTKLATGGISDTGELFF. The CDR3 DNA reads TGTGCCAGCAGTTCGACAAAACTTGCGACAGGGGGAATTTCCGACACCGGGGAGCTGTTTTTT. This chain links TRBV27 with TRBJ2-2; 9 bases are shared with TRBD1. With V trimmed by 4 bases and J by 3 bases, 21 bases remained unmatched. Germline values: CDR1 MNHEY, CDR2 SMNVEV (reference sequence). This CDR3 comprises 21 residues.

This chain connects TRBV5-5 to TRBJ1-4, with 11 positions matching TRBD1. Germline CDR1 is SGHKS and CDR2 is YYEKEE (reference sequence). V shed 4 bases and J 6 bases; nucleotides not matched to a gene: 5. This CDR3 spans 15 amino acids. The CDR3 loop is CASSGSGQGDEKLFF. In DNA form, the CDR3 reads TGTGCCAGCAGCGGGTCGGGACAGGGGGATGAAAAACTGTTTTTT.

The chain couples TRBV27 to TRBJ2-7, with D possibly matching TRBD2 (5 bases). The germline CDR1 and CDR2 sequences are MNHEY and SMNVEV (reference sequence). The germline V and J ends were trimmed by 6 bases and 1 base, with 31 bases remaining between them. This CDR3 is 20 amino acids long. CDR3 region: CASRTFARAMGYEESYEQYF. CDR3 nucleotide sequence: TGTGCCAGCAGGACGTTCGCGCGGGCCATGGGTTACGAAGAGTCCTACGAGCAGTACTTC.

The CDR3 loop reads CASSVGGANEKLFF. The CDR3 nucleotides read TGTGCCAGCAGCGTAGGAGGAGCTAATGAAAAACTGTTTTTT. This chain connects TRBV9 to TRBJ1-4; D call uncertain. Germline assignment: CDR1 SGDLS and CDR2 YYNGEE. The germline V and J ends were trimmed by 0 bases and 3 bases, with 6 bases remaining between them. The CDR3 totals 14 residues. Full variable domain (rest looked up from reference TRBV9 and TRBJ1-4): DSGVTQTPKHLITATGQRVTLRCSPRSGDLSVYWYQQSLDQGLQFLIQYYNGEERAKGNILERFSAQQFPDLHSELNLSSLELGDSALYFCASSVGGANEKLFFGSGTQLSVL.

The rearrangement joins TRBV11-2 to TRBJ2-1; TRBD2 agrees at 8 bases. The CDR3 is made up of 15 amino acids. The junction had 5 bases not matched to a gene; V was cut back by 6 bases and J by 1 base. Germline V gene sequence: CDR1 SGHAT, CDR2 FQNNGV. CDR3 in DNA: TGTGCCAGCAGACCAATAGCGGGATCCTACAATGAGCAGTTCTTC. Translated: CASRPIAGSYNEQFF.